These 32 T cell receptor beta chains were all obtained from the same sample, sequenced in a study of post-analysis software for immune sequencing data. Notes on the study in general: About five TRBV segments were more frequent in patients than controls; TRBV5-6, TRBV5-1 and TRBV20-1 belonged to this group.

These receptors have no known antigen. Prepared libraries of TCR beta cDNA carried unique molecular identifiers. TCRdb fed the PCR reads into MiXCR, producing one record per CDR3 protein. The sample holds hundreds of thousands of distinct CDR3 sequences; approximately 33% are singletons and the top ten take roughly 12%. Sequencing used blood. Every receptor here comes from a girl aged 10 to 17 with multiple sclerosis.

The chain joins TRBV5-6 to TRBJ2-1, with a weak D call TRBD2 (6 bases). CDR1 SGHDT and CDR2 YYEEEE come from the germline V gene. V lost 0 bases and J lost 2, with 24 bases in between. This CDR3 is 20 amino acids long. The CDR3 coding sequence is TGTGCCAGCAGCTTGGGAGGCGGGGCGCCGGGACTTGGAGCCTACAATGAGCAGTTCTTC. Translating it yields CASSLGGGAPGLGAYNEQFF.

This clonotype turned up a few times. V and J are TRBV11-2 and TRBJ2-2; TRBD2 matches 7 bases. Per germline, CDR1 SGHAT and CDR2 FQNNGV. With 5 bases clipped from V and 7 bases from J, the junction kept 10 bases outside the gene matches. This CDR3 has 15 amino acids. Written as DNA, the CDR3 is TGTGCCAGCAGCAAGGGGAGGGATGACATCGGGGAGCTGTTTTTT. It specifies CASSKGRDDIGELFF.

This clonotype has a handful of counts. This chain connects TRBV11-1 to TRBJ2-5; D gene ambiguous. The CDR3 spans 13 residues. With 2 bases removed from V and 5 bases from J, the gap between germline ends came to 9 bases. CDR1 SGHAT and CDR2 FQDESV come from the germline V gene (reference sequence). Here the CDR3 reads CASSLSGPETQYF. For the CDR3, the DNA is TGTGCCAGCAGCTTATCAGGCCCGGAGACCCAGTACTTC.

There are a few counts of this clonotype. The CDR3 loop reads CASRPRDQNRGYTF. Here the CDR3 DNA reads TGTGCCAGCAGACCCCGGGACCAAAATAGGGGCTACACCTTC. The chain joins TRBV7-9 to TRBJ1-2, with D possibly TRBD1 on 5 matching bases. V was shortened by 6 bases and J by 8 bases, with 19 bases between the two germline ends. The CDR3 consists of 14 residues. CDR1 is SEHNR and CDR2 is FQNEAQ in the germline V gene (reference sequence).

This clonotype was counted between two and nine times. V gene TRBV6-1 combines with J gene TRBJ2-5; no clear D. The germline gives CDR1 MNHNS, CDR2 SASEGT. V was clipped by 2 bases and J by 10 bases, with 17 bases between them. This CDR3 is built from 14 residues. The CDR3 reads CASSEIKRPMDQYF. CDR3 coding DNA: TGTGCCAGCAGTGAAATAAAGCGTCCAATGGACCAGTACTTC.

V usage is TRBV7-8 and J usage is TRBJ2-1; 12 positions match TRBD2. CDR1 and CDR2 (germline): SGHVS, FQNEAQ. V shed 1 base and J 0 bases; nucleotides not matched to a gene: 10. The CDR3 runs to 20 residues. CDR3 in DNA: TGTGCCAGCAGCTTAGTGGAGCTAGCGGGGGGGTTAGACTCCTACAATGAGCAGTTCTTC. It specifies CASSLVELAGGLDSYNEQFF.

This clonotype appeared a few times. The gene calls are TRBV20-1 and TRBJ2-1, with D perhaps matching TRBD2 (5 bases). Per germline, CDR1 DFQATT and CDR2 SNEGSKA (reference sequence). This CDR3 comprises 10 residues. The V end lost 6 bases, the J end lost 12 bases, and 12 bases lay between the germline ends. Here the CDR3 reads CSAHGVGQFF. The CDR3 bases are TGCAGTGCCCACGGGGTTGGGCAGTTCTTC.

The J gene is TRBJ2-3, the V gene TRBV11-2; a possible D gene is TRBD1 (6 bases). This CDR3 is 16 amino acids long. Trimming took 1 base from V and 2 from J, leaving 13 bases between them. The V gene's germline CDR1 is SGHAT and CDR2 FQNNGV. The CDR3 DNA is TGTGCCAGCAGCTTAGTAGGGGGATCAAACACAGATACGCAGTATTTT. It is translated as CASSLVGGSNTDTQYF.

The chain has TRBV20-1 and TRBJ2-7; a possible D gene is TRBD2 (6 bases). Trimming removed 0 bases from V and 3 bases from J, with 12 bases in between. The CDR3 contains 14 residues. The germline V gene encodes CDR1 DFQATT and CDR2 SNEGSKA (reference sequence). CDR3 bases: TGCAGTGCTAGAGATTGGCAGGGACTCTACGAGCAGTACTTC. Translating gives CSARDWQGLYEQYF.

For this clonotype: A read error may be the cause here, since a much bigger clone is one base away. J is TRBJ2-1 and V is TRBV7-2; no clear D gene. Trimming left V 3 bases short and J 1 base short, with 7 bases between. The CDR3 length is 14 residues. Germline CDR1 and CDR2: SGHTA and FQGNSA. The DNA for the CDR3 is TGTGCCAGCAGCTTTAACAGTTCCTACAATGAGCAGTTCTTC. This translates into CASSFNSSYNEQFF. Full variable domain (missing parts from reference TRBV7-2 and TRBJ2-1): GAGVSQSPSNKVTEKGKDVELRCDPISGHTALYWYRQSLGQGLEFLIYFQGNSAPDKSGLPSDRFSAERTGGSVSTLTIQRTQQEDSAVYLCASSFNSSYNEQFFGPGTRLTVL.

Comment on this clonotype: One end of the junction varies from germline; a read error may be responsible. This sequence joins TRBV20-1 and TRBJ2-5; D may be TRBD2 (6 bases). Germline V gene sequence: CDR1 DFQATT, CDR2 SNEGSKA (reference sequence). The CDR3 contains 13 residues. This CDR3 reads CSAPWAGPEAQYF. CDR3 DNA: TGCAGTGCCCCCTGGGCGGGGCCAGAGGCCCAGTACTTC.

The chain combines TRBV3-1 with TRBJ1-1; a weak D match, TRBD1 (5 bases). Germline CDR1 LGHDT, CDR2 YNNKEL (reference sequence). CDR3 size: 15 residues. Trimming shortened V by 5 bases and J by 1 base, and 14 bases separated the two germline ends. The DNA for the CDR3 is TGTGCCAGCAGCTCGACCGCGGGGACGAACACTGAAGCTTTCTTT. Amino acid sequence: CASSSTAGTNTEAFF.

The genes are TRBV5-1 and TRBJ2-1; TRBD2 agrees at 9 bases. Germline V gene sequence: CDR1 SGHRS, CDR2 YFSETQ. CDR3 size: 15 residues. After removal of 6 bases from V and 6 bases from J, the junction contained 10 bases not matched to a gene. In DNA form, the CDR3 reads TGCGCCAGCAACCCCTTTAGCGGGGGCATCAATGAGCAGTTCTTC. Amino acids: CASNPFSGGINEQFF.

This clonotype was recorded at least ten times. This sequence joins TRBV5-1 and TRBJ2-3; TRBD1 aligns across 9 bases. The CDR3 loop spans 14 amino acids. V lost 4 bases, J lost 0 bases, and 0 bases stayed unmatched. Germline V lookup: CDR1 SGHRS, CDR2 YFSETQ. The CDR3 region has the DNA TGCGCCAGCAGCGGGACAGGGAGCACAGATACGCAGTATTTT. Its protein product is CASSGTGSTDTQYF.

The chain has TRBV7-9 and TRBJ2-1; D remains ambiguous. V was cut by 5 bases and J by 5 bases, with 22 bases left in between. This CDR3 region has 17 residues. Germline CDR1 reads SEHNR; CDR2 reads FQNEAQ (reference sequence). CDR3 bases: TGTGCCAGCAGCACACAACTAACAGCCCCACCACACAATGAGCAGTTCTTC. It codes for CASSTQLTAPPHNEQFF.

This clonotype has a handful of counts. V and J are TRBV28 and TRBJ1-4; 8 bases match TRBD1. The germline gives CDR1 MDHEN, CDR2 SYDVKM. The junction had 5 bases not matched to a gene; V was cut back by 6 bases and J by 8 bases. The CDR3 covers 13 residues. CDR3 protein: CASSDRGGEKLFF. The CDR3 DNA sequence: TGTGCCAGCAGCGACAGGGGAGGGGAAAAACTGTTTTTT. Full variable domain (rest looked up from reference TRBV28 and TRBJ1-4): DVKVTQSSRYLVKRTGEKVFLECVQDMDHENMFWYRQDPGLGLRLIYFSYDVKMKEKGDIPEGYSVSREKKERFSLILESASTNQTSMYLCASSDRGGEKLFFGSGTQLSVL.

This clonotype has more than one count but fewer than ten. V usage is TRBV6-5 and J usage is TRBJ1-4; the match to TRBD1 covers 7 bases. V lost 5 bases and J lost 6; bases outside the gene matches: 6. This CDR3 is 14 amino acids long. Germline V lookup: CDR1 MNHEY, CDR2 SVGAGI. As DNA, the CDR3 is TGTGCCAGCAGTCAATGGCAGGGGGATGAAAAACTGTTTTTT. It codes for CASSQWQGDEKLFF.

The chain is built from TRBV7-2 and TRBJ2-5, with 8 bases lining up with TRBD2. The CDR3 is made up of 14 amino acids. CDR1 is SGHTA, CDR2 FQGNSA, per germline. V trimming: 5 bases; J trimming: 11 bases; junction bases outside the gene matches: 13. CDR3 in amino acids: CASSPYGGGGEQYF. The CDR3 DNA follows: TGTGCCAGCAGCCCCTACGGGGGGGGCGGTGAGCAGTACTTC.

This clonotype was detected only a few times. The genes are TRBV20-1 and TRBJ2-1; the match to TRBD2 covers 12 bases. The CDR3 extends over 19 amino acids. Germline V gene lookup returns CDR1 DFQATT and CDR2 SNEGSKA (reference sequence). Trimming removed 3 bases from V and 0 bases from J; junction bases left unmatched: 12. For the CDR3, the DNA is TGCAGTGCTAGCGGGAAAGGACTAGCGGGGTATAGCTCCTACAATGAGCAGTTCTTC. Translated, it gives CSASGKGLAGYSSYNEQFF.

The chain links TRBV24-1 to TRBJ2-3; perhaps TRBD1 as D (6 bases). Trimming left V 4 bases short and J 8 bases short, with 12 bases between. CDR1 is KGHDR, CDR2 SFDVKD, per germline. The CDR3 extends over 13 amino acids. DNA of the CDR3: TGTGCCACCAGTGACCCGGACAGACCTACGCAGTATTTT. Translated, it gives CATSDPDRPTQYF.

This clonotype was picked up a small number of times. The chain employs TRBV13 and TRBJ2-5; TRBD1 agrees at 7 bases. The J call may be faulty, since TRBJ2-7 better matches the DNA end. The CDR3 runs to 15 residues. CDR1 PRHDT and CDR2 FYEKMQ come from the germline V gene (reference sequence). DNA of the CDR3: TGTGCCAGCAGCGCCCAAGACAGGGTAGTGGACGAGCAGTACTTC. This gives the protein CASSAQDRVVDEQYF.

This clonotype was counted only a few times. The chain uses TRBV5-1 and TRBJ2-7; 12 nucleotides align to TRBD2. The J call may be wrong; the DNA end is better matched by TRBJ2-5. The germline V gene encodes CDR1 SGHRS and CDR2 YFSETQ. The length of the CDR3 is 15 residues. The chain's CDR3 is CASSSTSGGRETQYF. DNA for the CDR3: TGCGCCAGCAGCTCAACTAGCGGGGGGAGAGAGACCCAGTACTTC.

The rearrangement uses TRBV30 and TRBJ1-4; no clear D. The CDR3 consists of 15 residues. Germline V lookup: CDR1 GTSNPN, CDR2 SVGIG (reference sequence). V was shortened by 0 bases and J by 8 bases, with 16 bases between the two germline ends. This chain's CDR3 is CAWSVFGSRVEKLFF. The CDR3 nucleotides are TGTGCCTGGAGTGTTTTTGGTTCGAGGGTGGAAAAACTGTTTTTT.

This clonotype has a handful of counts. The chain is built from TRBV25-1 and TRBJ1-2, with 8 bases matching TRBD1. Germline V gene lookup returns CDR1 MGHDK and CDR2 SYGVNS. This CDR3 comprises 16 residues. The V segment lost 1 base and the J segment 2 bases; nucleotides outside the gene matches: 6. The CDR3 DNA reads as TGTGCCAGCAGTGAATTTATTACAGGGGGAAACTATGGCTACACCTTC. Protein: CASSEFITGGNYGYTF.

The gene calls are TRBV5-1 and TRBJ1-1; possible D gene TRBD1, 5 bases. The CDR3 runs 12 residues. The germline CDR1 and CDR2 sequences are SGHRS and YFSETQ. The V end lost 7 bases, the J end lost 2 bases, and 9 bases lay between the germline ends. The CDR3 nucleotides read TGCGCCAGCGGGACTTCCAACACTGAAGCTTTCTTT. Its protein product is CASGTSNTEAFF.

Worth noting for this clonotype: The junction differs from germline at one of its ends, possibly a read error. This chain joins TRBV9 and TRBJ2-7; D may be TRBD1 (6 bases). Germline CDR1 reads SGDLS; CDR2 reads YYNGEE. The CDR3 is made up of 14 amino acids. The CDR3 loop reads CASSVSQGSYGQYF. The CDR3 DNA sequence: TGTGCCAGCAGCGTCTCCCAGGGGTCCTACGGGCAGTACTTC.

V gene TRBV7-2 combines with J gene TRBJ1-2; 7 bases agree with TRBD1. The ends lost 0 bases at V and 8 bases at J; junction bases unmatched: 3. The length of the CDR3 is 13 residues. CDR1 is SGHTA and CDR2 is FQGNSA in the germline V gene. This chain's CDR3 is CASSLAGTEGYTF. In DNA form, the CDR3 reads TGTGCCAGCAGCTTAGCCGGGACAGAAGGCTACACCTTC.

This clonotype was counted only a few times. The chain carries TRBV5-1 and TRBJ2-5; perhaps TRBD1 as D (5 bases). This CDR3 is built from 15 residues. The V gene's germline CDR1 is SGHRS and CDR2 YFSETQ. Trimming pared 7 bases from V and 4 bases from J, leaving 20 bases between. CDR3 protein: CASALQGVERETQYF. For the CDR3, the DNA is TGCGCCAGCGCACTGCAAGGGGTGGAACGAGAGACCCAGTACTTC.

This clonotype was seen more than once but under ten times. The chain carries TRBV12-3 or TRBV12-4 and TRBJ1-2, with D perhaps matching TRBD1 (5 bases). V dropped 0 bases and J dropped 2 bases, with 10 bases sitting between them. The CDR3 contains 15 residues. The CDR3 DNA reads as TGTGCCAGCAGTTTAGCGCGGACACTCAACTATGGCTACACCTTC. Translated: CASSLARTLNYGYTF.

V usage is TRBV19 and J usage is TRBJ1-6, with 8 bases fitting TRBD1. Germline V gene lookup returns CDR1 LNHDA and CDR2 SQIVND (reference sequence). The CDR3 runs 15 residues. The ends lost 9 bases at V and 7 bases at J; junction bases unmatched: 11. The DNA of the CDR3 is TGTGCCAGCTCACCGAATACAGGGGGGAATTCACCCCTCCACTTT. This codes for CASSPNTGGNSPLHF.

This clonotype came up a few times. This rearrangement joins TRBV20-1 to TRBJ1-6; D possibly corresponds to TRBD1 (5 bases). The CDR3 runs 12 residues. CDR1 and CDR2 (germline): DFQATT, SNEGSKA (reference sequence). Trimming left V 3 bases short and J 14 bases short, with 14 bases between. The CDR3 is CSARVTGFTLHF. DNA of the CDR3: TGCAGTGCTAGGGTTACAGGTTTCACCCTCCACTTT.

The V gene is TRBV24-1, the J gene TRBJ2-6; unclear D gene. The V and J ends lost 2 bases and 3 bases respectively, with 7 bases between them. The germline V gene encodes CDR1 KGHDR and CDR2 SFDVKD. CDR3 length equals 15 residues. CDR3 amino acids: CATSDSGSGANVLTF. CDR3 bases: TGTGCCACCAGTGATTCCGGTAGTGGGGCCAACGTCCTGACTTTC.